The TCR beta chain under discussion was sequenced for a study of blood T cell repertoires in COVID-19. This clone has only one observation. V was clipped by 5 bases and J by 4 bases, with 12 bases between them. Germline V gene lookup returns CDR1 SGHRS and CDR2 YFSETQ. The CDR3 is 13 residues long. As originally analysed: Cell counts per sample came from amplifying reference gene primers. Only in-frame clones appear in the TCRdb table, and some are missing; sequencing was by immunoSEQ multiplex PCR. V and J calls and clone size are as listed in that table; D and trimming were resolved from the DNA. Among around 71,000 clones, around 85% were seen once, and the ten largest hold roughly 5.6%.

The rearrangement uses TRBV5-1 and TRBJ2-5; D is uncertain. The clonotype originates from an elderly man with acute or convalescent COVID-19. The sample comprised peripheral blood. CDR3 DNA sequence: TGCGCCAGCAGTCGCACAGATGGAGAGACCCAGTACTTC. This codes for CASSRTDGETQYF.